This TCR beta chain was documented in a study of persistence of HIV-infected CD4 T cells. In the study overall: Multiple blood draws of up to about 180 mL, except two donors with single leukapheresis. Study-level findings and limits: Antigen-responding cells were enriched for degenerate expanded CDR3beta sequences.

This nonspecific control used anti-CD3/anti-CD28 bead stimulation of CD4+ T cells. Sorting of responding CD4+ T cells relied on upregulated CD40 ligand together with CD69. Donors had CD4+ T cell counts above 400 cells/uL and were CMV-seropositive. Sequencing used immunoSEQ version 4 in survey mode. Each sample used up to roughly 1 ug genomic DNA diluted to roughly 10 ng/uL. Assay: immunoSEQ multiplex PCR; the TCRdb copy retains only in-frame clones and omits some. The data contain under 50,000 clones, 75% to 90% of them singletons. The CDR3 loop spans 18 amino acids. Germline-derived CDR1 and CDR2 are SGHAT and FQNNGV. Trimming cost V 0 bases and J 4 bases; bases outside gene matches: 15. Points on this clone: Its antigen is currently unknown.

The receptor comes from an adult woman with HIV who was CMV-seropositive. Sequences were derived from CD4+ T cells sorted from PBMCs after roughly 19-hour stimulation, sampled from a patient who received antiretroviral therapy. The chain links TRBV11-2 to TRBJ2-7, with 7 bases identical to TRBD2. In nucleotides, the CDR3 is TGTGCCAGCAGCTTAGATGAACGAGGGAGGGCCGGTCGGTACGAGCAGTACTTC. It yields the protein CASSLDERGRAGRYEQYF.